The sequence of this T cell receptor beta chain was determined in a study of PD-1 blockade in classical Hodgkin lymphoma. V lost 8 bases and J 3 bases, leaving 20 bases between the germline ends. CDR1 is LNHDA and CDR2 is SQIVND in the germline V gene (reference sequence). This CDR3 is built from 16 residues. Every patient was affected by relapse after autologous stem cell transplantation, while exposure to brentuximab vedotin was not uniform. Measured with immunoSEQ multiplex PCR; TCRdb has only the in-frame clones, and not every one. The sample yields fewer than 30,000 clones, approximately 82% seen once. This clone was observed a handful of times.

The specimen comprised peripheral blood mononuclear cells (PBMCs), sampled before the second cycle of nivolumab. The rearrangement joins TRBV19 to TRBJ2-1; D is undetermined. The receptor was derived from a human donor with classical Hodgkin lymphoma. This CDR3 reads CASSKMAVLSYNEQFF. CDR3 bases: TGTGCCAGTTCTAAGATGGCTGTCCTAAGCTACAATGAGCAGTTCTTC.